Sequencing of this T cell receptor (beta chain) was carried out in a study of shared clonotypes between healthy human individuals. Study background: The plates for each donor numbered three CD4 naive, three CD4 memory, two CD8 naive and one CD8 memory.

This clone was seen only once. Its cognate antigen is unknown. The CDR3 has 13 amino acids. V was shortened by 0 bases and J by 6 bases, with 11 bases between the two germline ends. The V gene's germline CDR1 is SQVTM and CDR2 ANQGSEA. CD45RO-negative cells were positively selected for CCR7, leaving out terminally differentiated effector memory CD45RA+ cells. The data were produced by immunoSEQ multiplex PCR, yet TCRdb's version contains in-frame clones alone and is incomplete. The sample yields about 2,200,000 clones, 85% to 95% seen once. Whole-study results and caveats: Even with large depth, rarefaction showed that sorted-subset sequencing was incomplete.

Sequenced sample: naive CD8+ T cells from PBMCs. V usage is TRBV29-1 and J usage is TRBJ1-2; no clear D. This receptor was obtained from a young man in good health. Some clones in this sample may be carry-over from other donors' samples. CDR3 protein: CSVEDRIGDGYTF. CDR3 sequence (DNA): TGCAGCGTTGAAGATAGAATCGGGGATGGCTACACCTTC.